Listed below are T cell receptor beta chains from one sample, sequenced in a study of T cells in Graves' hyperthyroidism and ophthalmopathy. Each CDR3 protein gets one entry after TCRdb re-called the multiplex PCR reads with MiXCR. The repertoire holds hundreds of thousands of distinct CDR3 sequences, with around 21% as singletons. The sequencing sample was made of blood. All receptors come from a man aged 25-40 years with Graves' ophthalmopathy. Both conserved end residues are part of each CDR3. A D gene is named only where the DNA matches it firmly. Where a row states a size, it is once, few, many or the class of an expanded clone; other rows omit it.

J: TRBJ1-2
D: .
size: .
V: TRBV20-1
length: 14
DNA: TGCAGTGCTAGAGGGACAGTCTATTCCTATGGCTACACCTTC
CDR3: CSARGTVYSYGYTF

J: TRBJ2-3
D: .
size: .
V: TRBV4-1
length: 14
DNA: TGCGCCAGCAGCCAGGGTACCTTAACAGATACGCAGTATTTT
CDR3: CASSQGTLTDTQYF

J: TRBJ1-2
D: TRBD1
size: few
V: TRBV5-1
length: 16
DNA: TGCGCCAGCACCCGGGGACAGGGGGCTCTTAACTATGGCTACACCTTC
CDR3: CASTRGQGALNYGYTF

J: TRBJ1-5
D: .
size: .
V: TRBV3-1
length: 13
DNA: TGTGCCAGCAGCCAGATGGGGTATCAGCCCCAGCATTTT
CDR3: CASSQMGYQPQHF

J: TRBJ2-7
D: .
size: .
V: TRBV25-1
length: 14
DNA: TGTGCCAGCAGCCCGGACGGAACAAACTACGAGCAGTACTTC
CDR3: CASSPDGTNYEQYF

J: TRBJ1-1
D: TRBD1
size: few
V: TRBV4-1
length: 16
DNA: TGCGCCAGCAGCCACGTCCAGGACAGGATGAACACTGAAGCTTTCTTT
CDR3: CASSHVQDRMNTEAFF

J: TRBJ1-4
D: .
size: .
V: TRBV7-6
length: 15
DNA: TGTGCCAGCAGCTTAGTCGCAGGGATGGTTGAAAAACTGTTTTTT
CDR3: CASSLVAGMVEKLFF

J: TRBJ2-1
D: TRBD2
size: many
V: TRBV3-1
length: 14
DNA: TGTGCCAGCAGCCAAGGTCGGGAGGGCCATGAGCAGTTCTTC
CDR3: CASSQGREGHEQFF

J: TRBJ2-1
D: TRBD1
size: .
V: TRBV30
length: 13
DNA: TGTGCCTGGAGTAGGGACAGATACAATGAGCAGTTCTTC
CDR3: CAWSRDRYNEQFF

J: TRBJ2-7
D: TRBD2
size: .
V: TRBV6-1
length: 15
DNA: TGTGCCAGCCTGGTTCTAGCGGGAAGTGCCTACGAGCAGTACTTC
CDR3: CASLVLAGSAYEQYF

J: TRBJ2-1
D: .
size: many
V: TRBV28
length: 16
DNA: TGTGCCAGCAGTCCGACGGGGGTACGCCCTTACAATGAGCAGTTCTTC
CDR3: CASSPTGVRPYNEQFF

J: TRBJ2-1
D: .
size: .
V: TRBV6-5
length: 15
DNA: TGTGCCAGCAGTTACGAGGCGGGCTCCTACAATGAGCAGTTCTTC
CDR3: CASSYEAGSYNEQFF

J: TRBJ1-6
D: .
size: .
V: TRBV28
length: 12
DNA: TGTGCCAGCAGTCGGCCGGATTCACCCCTCCACTTT
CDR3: CASSRPDSPLHF

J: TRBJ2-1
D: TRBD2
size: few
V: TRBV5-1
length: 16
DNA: TGCGCCAGCAGCTTGGAACTAGCGGGAGCCTACAATGAGCAGTTCTTC
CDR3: CASSLELAGAYNEQFF

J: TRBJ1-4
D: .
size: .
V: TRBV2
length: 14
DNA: TGTGCCAGCAGTACAGGGAGAACTAATGAAAAACTGTTTTTT
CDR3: CASSTGRTNEKLFF

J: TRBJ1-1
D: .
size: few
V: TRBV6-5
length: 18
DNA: TGTGCCAGCAGTTACGCACCACCGGGACACCCATTGGGGACTGAAGCTTTCTTT
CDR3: CASSYAPPGHPLGTEAFF

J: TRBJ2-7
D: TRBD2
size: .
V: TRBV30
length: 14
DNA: TGTGCCTGGAGTCCCCTAGCGGTCTCCTACGAGCAGTACTTC
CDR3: CAWSPLAVSYEQYF

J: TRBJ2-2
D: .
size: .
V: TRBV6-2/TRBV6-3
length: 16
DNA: TGTGCCAGCGGGAATAGGCTTCCCGGGGACACCGGGGAGCTGTTTTTT
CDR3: CASGNRLPGDTGELFF

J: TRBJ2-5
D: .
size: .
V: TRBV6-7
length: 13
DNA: TGTGCCAGCAGTTACCCGGCCCAGGAGACCCAGTACTTC
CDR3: CASSYPAQETQYF

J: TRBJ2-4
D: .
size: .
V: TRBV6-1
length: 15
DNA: TGTGCCAGCAGTTTCTACAGGGAGGCCAAAAACATTCAGTACTTC
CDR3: CASSFYREAKNIQYF

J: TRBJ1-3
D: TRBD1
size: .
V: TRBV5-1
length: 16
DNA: TGCGCCAGCAGCTTGTCCGGGACAGGGCCTGGAAACACCATATATTTT
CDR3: CASSLSGTGPGNTIYF

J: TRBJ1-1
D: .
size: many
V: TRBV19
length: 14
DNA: TGTGCCAGTACTAAAGGACAGTACTACACTGAAGCTTTCTTT
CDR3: CASTKGQYYTEAFF

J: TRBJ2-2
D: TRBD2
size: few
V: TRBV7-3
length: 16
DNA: TGTGCCAGCAGCCCAGCTCGGGCTAGCGGGACCGGGGAGCTGTTTTTT
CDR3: CASSPARASGTGELFF

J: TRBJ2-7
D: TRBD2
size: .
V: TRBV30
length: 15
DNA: TGTGCCTGGAGCCCACTAGGGCTAGCGGTCCACGAGCAGTACTTC
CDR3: CAWSPLGLAVHEQYF

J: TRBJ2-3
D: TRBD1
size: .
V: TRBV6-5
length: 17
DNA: TGTGCCAGCAGTTACTCGACCCAGGGGGCGAGCACAGATACGCAGTATTTT
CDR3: CASSYSTQGASTDTQYF

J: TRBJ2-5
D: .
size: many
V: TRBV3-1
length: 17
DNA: TGTGCCAGCAGCCAAGATCTAGACACAGTTCTCCAAGAGACCCAGTACTTC
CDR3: CASSQDLDTVLQETQYF

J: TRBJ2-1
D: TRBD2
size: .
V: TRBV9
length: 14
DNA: TGTGCCAGCACCAGGACTAGCAGCTACAATGAGCAGTTCTTC
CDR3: CASTRTSSYNEQFF

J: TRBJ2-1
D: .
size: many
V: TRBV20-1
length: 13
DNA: TGCAGTGCTGGGAGTCCTCGTTCCAATGAGCAGTTCTTC
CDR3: CSAGSPRSNEQFF

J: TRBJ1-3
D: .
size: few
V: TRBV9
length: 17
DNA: TGTGCCAGCAGCGTAGGTTTAGAGGGCTCGTCTGGAAACACCATATATTTT
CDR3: CASSVGLEGSSGNTIYF

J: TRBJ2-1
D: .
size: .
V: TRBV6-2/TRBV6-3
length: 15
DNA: TGTGCCAGCAGGCCCAGCACATTCTCCTACAATGAGCAGTTCTTC
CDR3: CASRPSTFSYNEQFF

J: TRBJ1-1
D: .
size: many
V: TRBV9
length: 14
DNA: TGTGCCAGCGGTGCGGGAGGCCAGAACACTGAAGCTTTCTTT
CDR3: CASGAGGQNTEAFF

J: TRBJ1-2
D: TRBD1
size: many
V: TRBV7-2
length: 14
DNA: TGTGCCAGCAGCCCGGACAGGGGCGGCTATGGCTACACCTTC
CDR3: CASSPDRGGYGYTF

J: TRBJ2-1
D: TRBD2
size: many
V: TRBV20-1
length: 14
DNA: TGCAGTGCTGAACCAGCGGGAGCTAACAATGAGCAGTTCTTC
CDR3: CSAEPAGANNEQFF

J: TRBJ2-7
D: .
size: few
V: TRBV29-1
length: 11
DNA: TGCAGCGTTGACCAGGGGGGTGAGCAGTACTTC
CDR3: CSVDQGGEQYF

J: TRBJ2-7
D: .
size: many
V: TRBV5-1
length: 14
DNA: TGCGCCAGCAGCTCCGCCGGCGAGCCCTACGAGCAGTACTTC
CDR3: CASSSAGEPYEQYF

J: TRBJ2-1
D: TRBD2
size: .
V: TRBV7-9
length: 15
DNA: TGTGCCAGCAGCCAGGCGCCCGGGGACTACAATGAGCAGCTCTTC
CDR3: CASSQAPGDYNEQLF

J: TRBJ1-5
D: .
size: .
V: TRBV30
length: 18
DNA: TGTGCCTGGAGTCTAGCGGGTAAGGGGAGAGGCGGCAATCAGCCCCAGCATTTT
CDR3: CAWSLAGKGRGGNQPQHF

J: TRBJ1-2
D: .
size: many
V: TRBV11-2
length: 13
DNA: TGTGCCAGCAGCTTTTCCCCAGGGGATGGCTACACCTTC
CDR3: CASSFSPGDGYTF

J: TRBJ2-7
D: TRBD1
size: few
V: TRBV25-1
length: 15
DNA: TGTGCCAGCAGTGGTCGGACAGGGGGCGCCTACGAGCAGTACTTC
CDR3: CASSGRTGGAYEQYF

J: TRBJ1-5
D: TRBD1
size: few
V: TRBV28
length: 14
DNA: TGTGCCAGCAGTTTAATAGGGGGCGGTCAGCCCCAGCATTTT
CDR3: CASSLIGGGQPQHF

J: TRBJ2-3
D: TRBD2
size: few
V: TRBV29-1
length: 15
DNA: TGCAGCGTGGACACCGGGACTAGCGGCACAGATACGCAGTATTTT
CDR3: CSVDTGTSGTDTQYF

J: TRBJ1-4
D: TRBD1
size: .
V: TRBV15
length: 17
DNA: TGTGCCACCAGCAGAGATAACAGGGGAGGCGGTAATGAAAAACTGTTTTTT
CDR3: CATSRDNRGGGNEKLFF

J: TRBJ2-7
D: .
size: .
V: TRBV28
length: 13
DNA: TGTGCCAGCAGCCACAGGTTCCCCTACGAGCAGTACTTC
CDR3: CASSHRFPYEQYF

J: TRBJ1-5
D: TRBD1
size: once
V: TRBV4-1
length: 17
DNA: TGCGCCAGCAGCCTAGGGCCGGGACAGCGGGGCAATCAGCCCCAGCATTTT
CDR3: CASSLGPGQRGNQPQHF

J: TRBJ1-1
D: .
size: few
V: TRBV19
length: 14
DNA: TGTGCCAGTTACCCGGGGCGGGAGAACACTGAAGCTTTCTTT
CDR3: CASYPGRENTEAFF

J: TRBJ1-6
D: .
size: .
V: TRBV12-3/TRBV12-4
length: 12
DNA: TGTGCCAGCAGTGTCAGGGTTTCACCCCTCCACTTT
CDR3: CASSVRVSPLHF

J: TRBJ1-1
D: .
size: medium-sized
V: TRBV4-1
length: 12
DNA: TGCGCCAGCAGCCAAGGACTCGCGGGAGCTTTCTTT
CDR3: CASSQGLAGAFF

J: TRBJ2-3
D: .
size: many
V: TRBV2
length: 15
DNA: TGTGCCAGCAGTGCTTTACCGGACCCTCAGGATACGCAGTATTTT
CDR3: CASSALPDPQDTQYF

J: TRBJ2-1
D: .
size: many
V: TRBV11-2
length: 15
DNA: TGTGCCAGCAGCTTAGTGCCTAGCAGGCTGATGGAGCAGTTCTTC
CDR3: CASSLVPSRLMEQFF

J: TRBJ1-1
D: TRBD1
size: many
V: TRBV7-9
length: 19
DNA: TGTGCCAGCAGCTTAAAGTTTGTTTCAGGGGGCCCGATGAACACTGAAGCTTTCTTT
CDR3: CASSLKFVSGGPMNTEAFF

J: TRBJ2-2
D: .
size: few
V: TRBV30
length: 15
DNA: TGTGCCTGGAGGAGAAAGGGGGGGGTCACCGGGGAGCTGTTTTTT
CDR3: CAWRRKGGVTGELFF

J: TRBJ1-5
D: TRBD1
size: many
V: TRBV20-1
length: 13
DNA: TGCAGTGCTAACAGGGGGCGCGATCAGCCCCAGCATTTT
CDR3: CSANRGRDQPQHF

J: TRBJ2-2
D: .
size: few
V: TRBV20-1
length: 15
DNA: TGCAGTGCTCGCGAGACAGGGGAGGGGACCGGGGAGCTGTTTTTT
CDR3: CSARETGEGTGELFF

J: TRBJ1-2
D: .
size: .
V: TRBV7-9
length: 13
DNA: TGTGCCAGCAGCTTAGGCCAGCGAAGGGGCTACACCTTC
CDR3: CASSLGQRRGYTF

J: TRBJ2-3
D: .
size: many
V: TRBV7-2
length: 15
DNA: TGTGCCAGCAGCTTTGAGCCTAGGGTGGCAGATACGCAGTATTTT
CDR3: CASSFEPRVADTQYF

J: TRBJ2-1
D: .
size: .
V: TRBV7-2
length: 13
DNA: TGTGCCAGCAGCTCCAGAGCGCTGGAAGGGCAGTTCTTC
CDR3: CASSSRALEGQFF

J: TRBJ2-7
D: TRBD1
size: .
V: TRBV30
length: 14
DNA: TGTGCCTGGGCCCCCGACAGGGAAGGCTACGAGCAGTACTTC
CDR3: CAWAPDREGYEQYF

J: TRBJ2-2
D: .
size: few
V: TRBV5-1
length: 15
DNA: TGCGCCAGCAGCCGCGGGGGACACAACACCGGGGAGCTGTTTTTT
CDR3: CASSRGGHNTGELFF

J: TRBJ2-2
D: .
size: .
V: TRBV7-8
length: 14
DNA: TGTGCCAGCAGCTTGAGGGTAGTAGCCGGGGAGCTGTTTTTT
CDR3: CASSLRVVAGELFF

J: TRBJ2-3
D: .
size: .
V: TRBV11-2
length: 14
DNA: TGTGCCAGCAGCTTAGATCTCCCTCCAGATACGCAGTATTTT
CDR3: CASSLDLPPDTQYF